These 3 T cell receptor beta chains came from one sample sequenced in a study of control samples from healthy donors and cancer patients. The table came from immunoSEQ multiplex PCR; TCRdb's copy has only in-frame clones and leaves some out. The sample has 130,000 or so clones; 94% are singletons. The specimen sequenced was blood. The receptors originated from a middle-aged man in good health.

This sequence joins TRBV3-1 (or the pseudogene TRBV3-2) and TRBJ2-7; tentative D call: TRBD1 (5 bases). From germline, CDR1 is LGHDT and CDR2 YNNKEL (reference sequence). Trimming stripped 0 bases from V and 6 bases from J, with 9 bases between. CDR3 length equals 13 residues. CDR3: CASSQDQGSEQYF. The CDR3 region has the DNA TGTGCCAGCAGCCAAGATCAGGGTAGCGAGCAGTACTTC.

V and J are TRBV27 and TRBJ2-1; 8 nucleotides line up with TRBD2. CDR1 and CDR2 from the germline V gene are MNHEY and SMNVEV (reference sequence). V was clipped by 8 bases and J by 7 bases; unmatched bases: 10. CDR3 size: 14 residues. Written as DNA, the CDR3 is TGTGCCAGCTCGCGGAGCGGGAGTGCGAATGAGCAGTTCTTC. Translating gives CASSRSGSANEQFF.

The gene calls are TRBV11-2 and TRBJ2-2, with 7 bases that match TRBD1. The CDR3 runs to 15 residues. Germline CDR1 SGHAT, CDR2 FQNNGV. Unmatched junction bases numbered 6, after V lost 5 bases and J lost 3 bases. The CDR3 nucleotides are TGTGCCAGCAGCAAAGACAGGGTGGACACCGGGGAGCTGTTTTTT. It is translated as CASSKDRVDTGELFF.